This T cell receptor beta chain is drawn from a study of CD8 T cells in Susac syndrome. When the RNA was reverse transcribed, random hexamers were used with an input of 0.5 to 1 ug. A multiplex approach, immunoSEQ multiplex PCR, amplified TCR beta CDR3 across 54 Vbeta and 13 Jbeta. TCRdb ran MiXCR on the immunoSEQ multiplex PCR reads and lists one entry per CDR3 protein. This sample has a few hundred thousand distinct CDR3 sequences, with about 93% found just once. CDR1 and CDR2 from the germline V gene are DFQATT and SNEGSKA (reference sequence). The CDR3 consists of 15 residues. V was cut by 4 bases and J by 1 base, with 14 bases left in between.

The chain recombines TRBV20-1 with TRBJ1-5, with D perhaps TRBD1 (6 bases). This TCR derives from a human donor with multiple sclerosis. Source material: CD4+ T cells from PBMCs. The CDR3 sequence is CSAKAGVGSNQPQHF. In DNA, the CDR3 is TGCAGTGCTAAAGCAGGGGTGGGGAGCAATCAGCCCCAGCATTTT.